Listed below are T cell receptor beta chains from one sample, sequenced in a study of cytotoxic CD8 clonotypes in ibrutinib-treated CLL. The protocol was immunoSEQ multiplex PCR, while the TCRdb copy is restricted to in-frame clones and leaves out a portion. The sample has about 180,000 clones; more than 80% are singletons. The sample in question was PBMCs, obtained after 24 months of ibrutinib treatment. Every receptor here comes from a human donor with chronic lymphocytic leukemia. The CDR3 runs from the conserved cysteine through the conserved F or W. A D gene is named only where the DNA matches it firmly. Clone size, where shown, is once, few, many, or a class for clones that have expanded.

J gene	V gene	clone size	D gene	CDR3 DNA	CDR3 protein
TRBJ1-1	TRBV27	.	.	TGTGCCAGCATAGGCCAGGGAGCCACTGAAGCTTTCTTT	CASIGQGATEAFF
TRBJ2-7	TRBV6-5	.	TRBD2	TGTGCCAGCAGTTCGGGAGGGGAGCAGTACTTC	CASSSGGEQYF
TRBJ2-7	TRBV19	.	TRBD1	TGTGCCATTACGACCCGGGACAGGACAAACGAGCAGTACTTC	CAITTRDRTNEQYF
TRBJ2-5	TRBV7-2	once	TRBD1	TGTGCCAGCAGCCCCCGACGGACAGGACCTCAAGAGACCCAGTACTTC	CASSPRRTGPQETQYF
TRBJ2-2	TRBV19	few	TRBD2	TGTGCCAGTAGTATGGGACTAGCGGGCAACACCGGGGAGCTGTTTTTT	CASSMGLAGNTGELFF
TRBJ1-5	TRBV6-6	.	TRBD1	TGTGCCAGCAGTTACCCGGGACAGGGTCAGCCCCAGCATTTT	CASSYPGQGQPQHF
TRBJ2-5	TRBV10-2	.	TRBD1	TGCGCCAGCAGGGGACAGGGCGGACAAGAGACCCAGTACTTC	CASRGQGGQETQYF
TRBJ1-1	TRBV7-2	.	TRBD1	TGTGCCAGCAGCTTTCATCCAGGGGGAGTGGTGAACACTGAAGCTTTCTTT	CASSFHPGGVVNTEAFF
TRBJ1-4	TRBV20-1	.	.	TGCAGTGCTAGGCAAATTCGGATGTTTTTT	CSARQIRMFF
TRBJ1-1	TRBV6-1	.	TRBD1	TGTGCCACAGGGGGGGCTTTAAACACTGAAGCTTTCTTT	CATGGALNTEAFF
TRBJ2-1	TRBV27	.	.	TGTGCCAGCAGCCGGCGGTGGGGAGGCGAGCAGTTCTTC	CASSRRWGGEQFF
TRBJ2-3	TRBV7-2	.	TRBD2	TGTGCCAGCAGCCGAAATTTAGCGGGAACAACAGATACGCAGTATTTT	CASSRNLAGTTDTQYF
TRBJ1-3	TRBV27	.	.	TGTGCCAGCAGTTTGGGCGGGGTGGCCGGAAACACCATATATTTT	CASSLGGVAGNTIYF
TRBJ2-7	TRBV13	.	TRBD2	TGTGCCAGCAGCTTAGGTGGACTAGCCTACGAGCAGTACTTC	CASSLGGLAYEQYF
TRBJ1-4	TRBV5-1	few	.	TGCGCCAGCAGCTTATCATCTGGGGGTTATAATGAAAAACTGTTTTTT	CASSLSSGGYNEKLFF
TRBJ1-1	TRBV4-1	medium-sized	TRBD1	TGCGCCAGCAGCCAAGAAGTGACAGGGGACACTGAAGCTTTCTTT	CASSQEVTGDTEAFF
TRBJ1-2	TRBV6-5	.	.	TGTGCCAGCAGGCCCGTGGGGGACCCTAACTATGGCTACACCTTC	CASRPVGDPNYGYTF
TRBJ1-1	TRBV5-6	.	.	TGTGCCAGCAGCTGGGGAGTCCTGGGGACCACTGAAGCTTTCTTT	CASSWGVLGTTEAFF
TRBJ1-4	TRBV7-2	.	.	TGTGCCAGCAGCTTAGCGTGGGCAGGTGGTGAAAAACTGTTTTTT	CASSLAWAGGEKLFF
TRBJ1-2	TRBV27	once	TRBD1	TGTGCCAGCAGTTTGGGGCGGGGTCAGGGGGGGTACGGCTACACCTTC	CASSLGRGQGGYGYTF
TRBJ2-7	TRBV20-1	.	.	TGCAGTGCTTGGACTGGAGGCGAGCAGTACTTC	CSAWTGGEQYF
TRBJ2-3	TRBV5-1	.	.	TGCGCCAGCAGCTCCCGATCGGGCAGAGGAGATACGCAGTATTTT	CASSSRSGRGDTQYF
TRBJ2-7	TRBV4-2	.	.	TGTGCCAGCAGCCTGGGGAGGACCTCCTACGAGCAGTACTTC	CASSLGRTSYEQYF
TRBJ1-1	TRBV11-3	.	TRBD1	TGTGCCAGCAGTCTAGGGGGCATGCAAGCTTTCTTT	CASSLGGMQAFF
TRBJ1-3	TRBV19	.	.	TGTGCCAGTAGAGCCGGCGGCTCTGGAAACACCATATATTTT	CASRAGGSGNTIYF
TRBJ2-3	TRBV11-3	.	TRBD2	TGTGCCAGCAGCTTAGGTCTAGCGGACACAGATACGCAGTATTTT	CASSLGLADTDTQYF
TRBJ1-4	TRBV7-9	once	.	TGTGCCAGCAGCGTTGACCCGAATGAAAAACTGTTTTTT	CASSVDPNEKLFF
TRBJ1-2	TRBV27	medium-sized	TRBD1	TGTGCCAGCAGCTGGACAGGGGATACCGGCTACACCTTC	CASSWTGDTGYTF
TRBJ1-2	TRBV5-5	many	.	TGTGCCAGCAGCTTAAAACAGGGCGAGTATGGCTACACCTTC	CASSLKQGEYGYTF
TRBJ1-1	TRBV7-2	.	.	TGTGCCAGCAGCTTAGCGTTTAGCAATCCGAACACTGAAGCTTTCTTT	CASSLAFSNPNTEAFF
TRBJ2-7	TRBV2	.	TRBD2	TGTGCCAGCAGTTCTATAGGCGGGACTAGCGGGGCCTCCTCCTACGAGCAGTACTTC	CASSSIGGTSGASSYEQYF
TRBJ2-5	TRBV28	.	.	TGTGCCAGCAGTTTACCGAGGGAACTAGTGGAGACCCAGTACTTC	CASSLPRELVETQYF
TRBJ2-5	TRBV4-3	.	.	TGCGCCAGCAGCCAAGTTAGACAGGCCGAAGAGACCCAGTACTTC	CASSQVRQAEETQYF
TRBJ2-6	TRBV7-3	.	.	TGTGCCAGCAGCCCGCAATCTGGGGCCAACGTCCTGACTTTC	CASSPQSGANVLTF
TRBJ2-2	TRBV29-1	.	.	TGCAGCGTTGAGGAGGGCGGGGAGCTGTTTTTT	CSVEEGGELFF
TRBJ1-2	TRBV11-2	few	TRBD1	TGTGCCAGCAGCCACAGGGGGCGGTATGGCTACACCTTC	CASSHRGRYGYTF
TRBJ2-7	TRBV19	once	.	TGTGCCAGTAGTACCGGGACGCCAGAAGAGCAGTACTTC	CASSTGTPEEQYF
TRBJ2-1	TRBV5-1	.	.	TGCGCCAGCAGCTTGTCCAGGAGTGCCTACAATGAGCAGTTCTTC	CASSLSRSAYNEQFF
TRBJ2-1	TRBV9	.	.	TGTGCCAGCAGCGTAGAACGGGGGAATGAGCAGTTCTTC	CASSVERGNEQFF
TRBJ2-1	TRBV19	few	.	TGTGCCAGTGGACATTACAATGAGCAGTTCTTC	CASGHYNEQFF
TRBJ2-7	TRBV6-6	.	TRBD2	TGTGCCAGCAGTTCATCGGGGGGGCAACTATTCTACGAGCAGTACTTC	CASSSSGGQLFYEQYF
TRBJ1-1	TRBV5-1	.	.	TGCGCCAGCGGCCCCAGGAACATGAACACTGAAGCTTTCTTT	CASGPRNMNTEAFF
TRBJ1-2	TRBV5-4	few	.	TGTGCCAGCAGCTTGTCTCAGGCATATAACTATGGCTACACCTTC	CASSLSQAYNYGYTF
TRBJ2-2	TRBV5-3	once	.	TGTGCCAGAAGCTGGGGGACCGGGGAGCTGTTTTTT	CARSWGTGELFF
TRBJ2-7	TRBV30	.	.	TGTGCCTGGAGTGTATCTACCGTGGGGGAGCAGTACTTC	CAWSVSTVGEQYF
TRBJ2-5	TRBV5-1	once	.	TGCGCCATCCCTTACCTCCGGTGTGAATTCCAAGAGACCCAGTACTTC	CAIPYLRCEFQETQYF
TRBJ1-5	TRBV27	.	TRBD1	TGTGCCAGCAGTCCCCGACAGGGGACTCAGCCCCAGCATTTT	CASSPRQGTQPQHF
TRBJ2-3	TRBV29-1	.	TRBD1	TGCAGCGGGGGGACAGTCTCCACAGATACGCAGTATTTT	CSGGTVSTDTQYF
TRBJ1-1	TRBV9	.	.	TGTGCCAGCAGCGTAGCGGTGCAGAACACTGAAGCTTTCTTT	CASSVAVQNTEAFF
TRBJ1-4	TRBV4-2	.	.	TGTGCCAGCAGCCAAGAGGGTTCGTTCGAGGGTGAAAAACTGTTTTTT	CASSQEGSFEGEKLFF
TRBJ1-3	TRBV6-5	.	.	TGTGCCAGCAGTTACTCCGGCAGGTCTTATTTT	CASSYSGRSYF
TRBJ2-5	TRBV5-4	few	.	TGTGCCAGCAGCCCCAGGGTAGGGGAGACCCAGTACTTC	CASSPRVGETQYF
TRBJ2-3	TRBV5-3	.	TRBD1	TGTGCCAGAAGCCCAAAGGACAGGGGGCAACGGGCAGATACGCAGTATTTT	CARSPKDRGQRADTQYF
TRBJ1-5	TRBV7-8	few	.	TGTGCCAGCAGCACGGGGAGTCAGCCCCAGCATTTT	CASSTGSQPQHF
TRBJ2-5	TRBV9	.	TRBD1	TGTGCCAGCAGCGTAGGAATGACAGGGGCCCAAGAGACCCAGTACTTC	CASSVGMTGAQETQYF
TRBJ2-2	TRBV11-3	.	.	TGTGCCAGCAGCCCCTCCTGGGGGGTAAACACCGGGGAGCTGTTTTTT	CASSPSWGVNTGELFF